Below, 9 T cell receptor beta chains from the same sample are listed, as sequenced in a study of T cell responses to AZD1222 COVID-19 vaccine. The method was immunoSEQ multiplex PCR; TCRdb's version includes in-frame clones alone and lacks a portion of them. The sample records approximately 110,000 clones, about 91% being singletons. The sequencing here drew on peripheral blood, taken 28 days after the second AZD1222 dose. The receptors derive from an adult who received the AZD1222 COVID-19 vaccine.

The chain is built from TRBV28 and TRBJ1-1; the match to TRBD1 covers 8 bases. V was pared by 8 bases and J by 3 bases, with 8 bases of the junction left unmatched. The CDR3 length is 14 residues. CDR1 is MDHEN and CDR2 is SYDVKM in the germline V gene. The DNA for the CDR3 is TGTGCCAGCTTAGCAGGGGGCTTGGACACTGAAGCTTTCTTT. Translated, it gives CASLAGGLDTEAFF.

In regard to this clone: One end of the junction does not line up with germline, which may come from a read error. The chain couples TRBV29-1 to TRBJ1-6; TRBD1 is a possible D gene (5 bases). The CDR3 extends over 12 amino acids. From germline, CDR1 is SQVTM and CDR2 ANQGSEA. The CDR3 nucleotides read TGCAGCGTTGGCCCCGACAGTTCAACCCTCCACTTT. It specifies CSVGPDSSTLHF.

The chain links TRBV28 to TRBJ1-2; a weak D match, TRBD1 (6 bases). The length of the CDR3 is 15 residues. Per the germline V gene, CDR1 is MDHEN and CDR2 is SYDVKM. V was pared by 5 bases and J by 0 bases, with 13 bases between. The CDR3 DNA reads TGTGCCAGCAGTACCAGCGGGGGCTCTAACTATGGCTACACCTTC. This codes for CASSTSGGSNYGYTF.

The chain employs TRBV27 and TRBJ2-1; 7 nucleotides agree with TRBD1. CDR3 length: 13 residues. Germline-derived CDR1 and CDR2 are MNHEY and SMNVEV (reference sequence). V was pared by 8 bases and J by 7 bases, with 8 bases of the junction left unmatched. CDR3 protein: CASQRDRWNEQFF. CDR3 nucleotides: TGTGCCAGCCAACGGGACAGATGGAATGAGCAGTTCTTC.

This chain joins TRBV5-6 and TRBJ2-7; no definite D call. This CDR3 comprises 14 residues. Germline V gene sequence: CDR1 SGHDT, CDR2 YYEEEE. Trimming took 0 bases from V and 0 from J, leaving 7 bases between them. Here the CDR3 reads CASSLARVSYEQYF. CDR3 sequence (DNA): TGTGCCAGCAGCTTGGCCAGAGTCTCCTACGAGCAGTACTTC.

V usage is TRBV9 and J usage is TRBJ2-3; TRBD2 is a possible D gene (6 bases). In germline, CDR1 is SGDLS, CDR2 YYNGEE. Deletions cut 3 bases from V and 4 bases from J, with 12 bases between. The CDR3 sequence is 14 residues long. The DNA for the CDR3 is TGTGCCAGCAGCGCCAGGGACTCCCCAGATACGCAGTATTTT. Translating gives CASSARDSPDTQYF.

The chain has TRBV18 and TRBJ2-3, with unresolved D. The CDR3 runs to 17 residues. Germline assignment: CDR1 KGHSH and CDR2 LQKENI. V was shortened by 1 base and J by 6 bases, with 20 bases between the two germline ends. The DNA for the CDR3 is TGTGCCAGCTCACCACAATTATCTACTAAGTTGGCCGATACGCAGTATTTT. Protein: CASSPQLSTKLADTQYF. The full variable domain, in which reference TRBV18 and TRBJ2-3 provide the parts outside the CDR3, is NAGVMQNPRHLVRRRGQEARLRCSPMKGHSHVYWYRQLPEEGLKFMVYLQKENIIDESGMPKERFSAEFPKEGPSILRIQQVVRGDSAAYFCASSPQLSTKLADTQYFGPGTRLTVL.

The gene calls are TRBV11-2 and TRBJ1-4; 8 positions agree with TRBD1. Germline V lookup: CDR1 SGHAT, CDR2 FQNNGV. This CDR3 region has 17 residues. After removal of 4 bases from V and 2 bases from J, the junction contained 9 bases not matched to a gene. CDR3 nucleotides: TGTGCCAGCAGCTCGGACAGGGTGGATTTGACTAATGAAAAACTGTTTTTT. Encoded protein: CASSSDRVDLTNEKLFF.

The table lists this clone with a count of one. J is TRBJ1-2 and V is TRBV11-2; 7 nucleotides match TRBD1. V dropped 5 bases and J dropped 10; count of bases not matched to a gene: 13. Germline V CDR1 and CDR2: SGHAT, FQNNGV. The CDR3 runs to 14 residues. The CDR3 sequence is CASSPDVGTVDYTF. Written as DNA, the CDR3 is TGTGCCAGCAGCCCTGACGTCGGGACAGTTGACTACACCTTC.